This TCR beta chain came from a study of cytomegalovirus exposure and HLA in healthy donors. Trimming took 6 bases from V and 7 from J; bases not matched to a gene: 9. The CDR3 has 16 amino acids. Germline CDR1 is MDHEN and CDR2 is SYDVKM. Study outcomes and limitations: TCR beta sequences reportedly predicted most subjects' HLA-A and HLA-B alleles accurately. Analyzed later, most CMV-associated TCR beta chains appeared HLA-restricted. Later genetic work tied a missense DCLRE1C variant to beta-chain V and J trimming. In a later analysis, a genetic analysis reported fewer productive-TCR N-insertions in an Asian-associated ancestry cluster than the cohort average.

Vbeta (60) and Jbeta (13) primers were used in the PCR. The protocol was immunoSEQ multiplex PCR, while the TCRdb copy is restricted to in-frame clones and leaves out a portion. The sample shows about 110,000 clones, roughly 80% of them seen only once. Concerning this clone itself: As yet, its antigen is unknown.

Sample: PBMCs. The clonotype originates from a young man in good health and CMV-seronegative. The V call is TRBV28, the J call TRBJ2-7, with 16 bases that match TRBD2. CDR3 in amino acids: CASSPGLAGGPPEQYF. Here the CDR3 DNA reads TGTGCCAGCAGCCCGGGACTAGCGGGAGGGCCCCCGGAGCAGTACTTC. Full variable domain (missing parts from reference TRBV28 and TRBJ2-7): DVKVTQSSRYLVKRTGEKVFLECVQDMDHENMFWYRQDPGLGLRLIYFSYDVKMKEKGDIPEGYSVSREKKERFSLILESASTNQTSMYLCASSPGLAGGPPEQYFGPGTRLTVT.